This T cell receptor beta chain was sequenced during a study of OX40 agonist ivuxolimab in advanced cancers. Germline V gene sequence: CDR1 GTSNPN, CDR2 SVGIG (reference sequence). The V and J ends lost 4 bases and 1 base respectively, with 7 bases between them. The CDR3 has 13 residues. The table came from immunoSEQ multiplex PCR; TCRdb's copy has only in-frame clones and leaves some out. The sample consists of approximately 90,000 clones, about 90% of them appearing once. This clonotype was obtained from an adult with an advanced solid tumor such as melanoma, head and neck, liver or kidney cancer. J is TRBJ2-2 and V is TRBV30; the D gene is possibly TRBD1 (6 bases). Sequencing was performed on CD4+ or CD8+ T cells sorted from blood, taken in a trial of the OX40 agonist ivuxolimab. CDR3 sequence: CAWKTGNTGELFF. CDR3 bases: TGTGCCTGGAAGACAGGGAACACCGGGGAGCTGTTTTTT.